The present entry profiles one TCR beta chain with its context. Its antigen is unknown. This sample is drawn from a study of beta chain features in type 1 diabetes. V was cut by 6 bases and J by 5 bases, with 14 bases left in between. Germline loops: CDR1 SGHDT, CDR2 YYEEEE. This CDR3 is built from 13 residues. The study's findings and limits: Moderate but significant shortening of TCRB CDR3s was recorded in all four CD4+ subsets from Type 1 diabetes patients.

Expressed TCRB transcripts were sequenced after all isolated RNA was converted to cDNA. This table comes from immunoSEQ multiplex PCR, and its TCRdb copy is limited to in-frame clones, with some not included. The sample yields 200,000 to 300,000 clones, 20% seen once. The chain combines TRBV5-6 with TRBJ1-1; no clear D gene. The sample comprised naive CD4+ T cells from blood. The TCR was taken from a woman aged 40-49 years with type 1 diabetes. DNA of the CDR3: TGTGCCAGCACCCCGGGGTTGGGAACTGAAGCTTTCTTT. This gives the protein CASTPGLGTEAFF.